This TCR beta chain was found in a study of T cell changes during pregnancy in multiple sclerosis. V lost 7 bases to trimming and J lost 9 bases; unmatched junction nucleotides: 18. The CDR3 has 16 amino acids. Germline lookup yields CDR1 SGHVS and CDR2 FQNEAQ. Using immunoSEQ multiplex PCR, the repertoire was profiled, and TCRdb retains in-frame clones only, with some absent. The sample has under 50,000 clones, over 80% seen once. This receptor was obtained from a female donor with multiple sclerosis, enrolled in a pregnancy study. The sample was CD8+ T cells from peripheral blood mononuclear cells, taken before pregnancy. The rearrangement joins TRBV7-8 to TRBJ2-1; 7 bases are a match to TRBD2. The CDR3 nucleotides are TGTGCCAGCACCCCGGAAACTAGCGAGGAGTTCGGTGAGCAGTTCTTC. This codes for CASTPETSEEFGEQFF.